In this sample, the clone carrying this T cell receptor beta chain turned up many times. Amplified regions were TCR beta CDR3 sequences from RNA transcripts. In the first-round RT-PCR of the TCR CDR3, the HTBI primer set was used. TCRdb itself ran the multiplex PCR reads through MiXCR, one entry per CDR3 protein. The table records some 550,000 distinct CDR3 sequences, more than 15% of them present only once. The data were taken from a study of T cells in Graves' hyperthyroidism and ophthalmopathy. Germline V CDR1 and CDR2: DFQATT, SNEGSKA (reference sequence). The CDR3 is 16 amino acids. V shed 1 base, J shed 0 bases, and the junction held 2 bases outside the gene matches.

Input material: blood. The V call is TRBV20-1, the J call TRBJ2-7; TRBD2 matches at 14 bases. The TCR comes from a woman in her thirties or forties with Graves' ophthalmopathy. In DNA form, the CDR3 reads TGCAGTGCTAGAGGAGGACTAGCGGGGGGCTCCTACGAGCAGTACTTC. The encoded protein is CSARGGLAGGSYEQYF.